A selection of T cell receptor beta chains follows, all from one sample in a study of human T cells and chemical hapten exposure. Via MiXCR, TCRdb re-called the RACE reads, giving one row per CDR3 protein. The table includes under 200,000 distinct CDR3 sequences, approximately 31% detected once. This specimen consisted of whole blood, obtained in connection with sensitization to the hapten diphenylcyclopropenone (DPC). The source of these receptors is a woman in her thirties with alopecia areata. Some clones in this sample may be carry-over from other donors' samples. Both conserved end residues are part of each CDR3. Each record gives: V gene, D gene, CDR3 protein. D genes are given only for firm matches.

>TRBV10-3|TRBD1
CAISEGTGDYGYTF
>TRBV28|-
CASRGLDRNTEAFF
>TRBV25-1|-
CASSAISRASEFNTGELFF
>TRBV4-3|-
CASSQMASRVGIQYF
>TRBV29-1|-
CSVGSGRREQFF
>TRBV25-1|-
CASSANSGLGSVQYF
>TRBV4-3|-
CASSQEPGARNYGYTF
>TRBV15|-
CATSRVGGLGYEQYF
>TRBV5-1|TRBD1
CASSFGQGAEGYTF
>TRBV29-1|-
CSVEGGGDTQYF
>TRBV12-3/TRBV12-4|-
CASSFRVLRNEQFF
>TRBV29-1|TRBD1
CSVSGTGMNEQFF
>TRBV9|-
CASSPEGSGYRIQYF
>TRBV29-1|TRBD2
CSVEDPALAGTDTQYF
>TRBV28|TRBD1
CASKEDRADHHNEQFF
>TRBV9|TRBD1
CASSKDRGKYGYTF
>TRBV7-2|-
CASSLAIGARFF
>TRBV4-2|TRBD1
CASSQGTGDYGYTF
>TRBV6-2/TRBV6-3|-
CASSHHREEQYF
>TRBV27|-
CASSFLKGRTEAFF
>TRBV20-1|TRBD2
CSATRGSGSGETQYF
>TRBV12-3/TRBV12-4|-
CASSPRGNGANVLTF
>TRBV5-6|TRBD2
CASRLAPRTDTQYF
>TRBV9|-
CASSEGNNEKLFF
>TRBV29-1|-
CSVEEQQRNIQYF
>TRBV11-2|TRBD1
CASSFTGDWEQFF
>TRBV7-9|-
CASSTQRQTTNEKLFF
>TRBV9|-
CASSVVVKNTEAFF
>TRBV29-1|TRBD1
CSVTGAQETQYF
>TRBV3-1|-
CASSPRRAETQYF
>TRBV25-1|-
CASSVTIGEQYF
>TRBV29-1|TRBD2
CSVATGLAGYNEQFF
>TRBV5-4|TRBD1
CASSLQGAGNTIYF
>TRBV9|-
CASSVENRAGNTIYF
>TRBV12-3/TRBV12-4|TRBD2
CASSLGLAGGWVDEQYF
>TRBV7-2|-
CASSLVGNQETQYF